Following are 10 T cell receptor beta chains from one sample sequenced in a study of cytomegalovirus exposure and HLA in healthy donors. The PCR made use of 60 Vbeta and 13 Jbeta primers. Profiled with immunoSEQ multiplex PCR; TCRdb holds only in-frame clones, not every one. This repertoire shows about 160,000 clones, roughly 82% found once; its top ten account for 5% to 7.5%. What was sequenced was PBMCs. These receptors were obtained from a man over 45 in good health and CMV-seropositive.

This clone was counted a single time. CDR3 nucleotide sequence: TGCGCCAGCAGCTTGGGGACTAGCCGCTCCTACGAGCAGTACGTC. Translated, it gives CASSLGTSRSYEQYV. The chain is built from TRBV5-1 and TRBJ2-7; 8 bases line up with TRBD2. V was pared by 0 bases and J by 0 bases, with 2 bases of the junction left unmatched. The germline CDR1 and CDR2 sequences are SGHRS and YFSETQ. The CDR3 extends over 15 amino acids.

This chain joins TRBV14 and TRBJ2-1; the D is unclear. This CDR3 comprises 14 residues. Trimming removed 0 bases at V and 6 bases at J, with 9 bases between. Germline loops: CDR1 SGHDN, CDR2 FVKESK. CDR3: CASSQELSLNEQFF. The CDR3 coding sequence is TGTGCCAGCAGCCAAGAATTGAGCCTCAATGAGCAGTTCTTC.

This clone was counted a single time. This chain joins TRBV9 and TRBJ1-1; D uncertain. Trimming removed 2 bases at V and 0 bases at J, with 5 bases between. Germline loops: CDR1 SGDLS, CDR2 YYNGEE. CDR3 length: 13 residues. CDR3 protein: CASSVSMNTEAFF. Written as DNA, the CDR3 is TGTGCCAGCAGCGTGTCCATGAACACTGAAGCTTTCTTT.

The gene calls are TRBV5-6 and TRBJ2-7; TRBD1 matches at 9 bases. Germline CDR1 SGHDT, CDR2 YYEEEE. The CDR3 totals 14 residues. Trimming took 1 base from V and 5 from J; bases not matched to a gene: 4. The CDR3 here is CASSLWDRVNEQYV. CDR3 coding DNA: TGTGCCAGCAGCTTGTGGGACAGGGTTAACGAGCAGTACGTC.

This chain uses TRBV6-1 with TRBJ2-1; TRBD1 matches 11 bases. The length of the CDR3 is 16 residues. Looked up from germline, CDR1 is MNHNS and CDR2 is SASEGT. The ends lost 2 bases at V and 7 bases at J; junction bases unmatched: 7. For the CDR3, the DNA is TGTGCCAGCAGTGAATGGCCCGGGACAGGGGGAAATGAGCAGTTCTTC. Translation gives CASSEWPGTGGNEQFF.

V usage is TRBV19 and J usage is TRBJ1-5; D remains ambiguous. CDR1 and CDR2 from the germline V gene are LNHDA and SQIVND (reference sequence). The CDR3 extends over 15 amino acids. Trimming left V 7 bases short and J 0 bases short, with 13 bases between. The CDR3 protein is CASTPSRNSNQPQHF. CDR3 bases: TGTGCCAGTACCCCCAGCAGGAATAGCAATCAGCCCCAGCATTTT.

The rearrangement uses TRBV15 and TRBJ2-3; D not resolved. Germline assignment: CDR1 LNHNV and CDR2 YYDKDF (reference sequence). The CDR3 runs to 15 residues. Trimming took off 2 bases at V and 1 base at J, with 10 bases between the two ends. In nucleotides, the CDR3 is TGTGCCACCAGCAGACTGGCTCGGGGCACAGATACGCAGTATTTT. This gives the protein CATSRLARGTDTQYF.

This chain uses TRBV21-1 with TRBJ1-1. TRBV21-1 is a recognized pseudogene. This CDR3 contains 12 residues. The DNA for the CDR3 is TGTGCCAGCAGCAGTGTGAGGGCTGAAGCTTTCTTT. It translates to CASSSVRAEAFF.

CDR3 in amino acids: CAISESRDEQFF. The CDR3, as DNA: TGTGCCATCAGTGAGTCACGCGATGAGCAGTTCTTC. This chain connects TRBV10-3 to TRBJ2-1; D not resolved. The length of the CDR3 is 12 residues. Trimming shortened V by 0 bases and J by 8 bases, and 5 bases separated the two germline ends. Germline loops: CDR1 ENHRY, CDR2 SYGVKD.

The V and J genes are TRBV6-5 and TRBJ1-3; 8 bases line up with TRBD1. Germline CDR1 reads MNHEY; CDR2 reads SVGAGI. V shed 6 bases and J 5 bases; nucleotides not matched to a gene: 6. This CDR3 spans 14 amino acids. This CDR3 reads CASSRQGNRNTIYF. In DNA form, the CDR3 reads TGTGCCAGCAGCCGACAGGGGAACCGAAACACCATATATTTT.